Listed below are T cell receptor beta chains from one sample, sequenced in a study of CD4 T cells in relation to SARS-CoV-2 and coronaviruses. No antigen has been assigned to these receptors. The method was immunoSEQ multiplex PCR; TCRdb's version includes in-frame clones alone and lacks a portion of them. The sample has about 19,000 clones; 75% to 85% are singletons. Sequenced: CD4+ T cells from PBMCs, cultured in vitro. The origin of the receptors is a human donor in good health. The CDR3 runs from the conserved cysteine through the conserved F or W. Each record gives: D gene, clone size, J gene, V gene, CDR3 DNA, CDR3 protein. The D gene is left open where the match is weak. Some rows have no size entry. The others give once, few or many, or a class for an expanded clone.

d_gene: TRBD1
abundance: -
j_gene: TRBJ1-1
v_gene: TRBV28
CDR3nt: TGTGCCAGCAGTGGTAGACAGGGTGTGAACACTGAAGCTTTCTTT
CDR3aa: CASSGRQGVNTEAFF

d_gene: -
abundance: -
j_gene: TRBJ1-4
v_gene: TRBV2
CDR3nt: TGTGCCAGCCGGAAGGGCAGGGAGTCTGAAAAACTGTTTTTT
CDR3aa: CASRKGRESEKLFF

d_gene: TRBD2
abundance: -
j_gene: TRBJ2-3
v_gene: TRBV29-1
CDR3nt: TGCAGCGTCCGAAGGGAACTAGCGGGGGGGCAGGATACGCAGTATTTT
CDR3aa: CSVRRELAGGQDTQYF

d_gene: -
abundance: -
j_gene: TRBJ2-2
v_gene: TRBV4-3
CDR3nt: TGCGCCAGCAGCTTGAACCCGGGGCGGTCTGACACCGGGGAGCTGTTTTTT
CDR3aa: CASSLNPGRSDTGELFF

d_gene: TRBD1
abundance: -
j_gene: TRBJ2-2
v_gene: TRBV7-9
CDR3nt: TGTGCCACCCCGGGACAGGCGAACACCGGGGAGCTGTTTTTT
CDR3aa: CATPGQANTGELFF

d_gene: TRBD1
abundance: few
j_gene: TRBJ1-2
v_gene: TRBV27
CDR3nt: TGTGCCAGCAGACCAACAGGGGGGAGGTTGGGCTACACCTTC
CDR3aa: CASRPTGGRLGYTF

d_gene: TRBD2
abundance: -
j_gene: TRBJ2-3
v_gene: TRBV4-3
CDR3nt: TGCGCCAGCAGCCAAGAGACTAGCGAGGTCGCAGATACGCAGTATTTT
CDR3aa: CASSQETSEVADTQYF

d_gene: -
abundance: -
j_gene: TRBJ1-3
v_gene: TRBV11-2
CDR3nt: TGTGCCAGCAGCACTCCACGGGGCGGAAACACCATATATTTT
CDR3aa: CASSTPRGGNTIYF

d_gene: TRBD1
abundance: -
j_gene: TRBJ2-1
v_gene: TRBV5-5
CDR3nt: TGTGCCAGCAGCCAATGGGACAGGGTATTTGAGCAGTTCTTC
CDR3aa: CASSQWDRVFEQFF

d_gene: -
abundance: -
j_gene: TRBJ1-1
v_gene: TRBV7-2
CDR3nt: TGTGCCAGCAGCTGGGCGATTAGGAGCACTGAAGCTTTCTTT
CDR3aa: CASSWAIRSTEAFF

d_gene: -
abundance: -
j_gene: TRBJ1-2
v_gene: TRBV2
CDR3nt: TGTGCCAGACCGGGGAAAGCTAACTATGGCTACACCTTC
CDR3aa: CARPGKANYGYTF

d_gene: -
abundance: -
j_gene: TRBJ1-1
v_gene: TRBV4-3
CDR3nt: TGCGCCAGCAGCCATGGGAGGGGTGAAGCTTTCTTT
CDR3aa: CASSHGRGEAFF

d_gene: -
abundance: -
j_gene: TRBJ2-7
v_gene: TRBV5-6
CDR3nt: TGTGCCAGCAGACTGGGAAGCTCCTACGAGCAGTACTTC
CDR3aa: CASRLGSSYEQYF

d_gene: -
abundance: -
j_gene: TRBJ2-2
v_gene: TRBV3-1/TRBV3-2
CDR3nt: TGTGCCAGCAGCCCCCCGGGTACCGGGGAGCTGTTTTTT
CDR3aa: CASSPPGTGELFF

d_gene: TRBD2
abundance: -
j_gene: TRBJ2-3
v_gene: TRBV6-4
CDR3nt: TGTGCCAGCAGCGCGACTAGCCAAAGCACAGATACGCAGTATTTT
CDR3aa: CASSATSQSTDTQYF

d_gene: -
abundance: -
j_gene: TRBJ1-4
v_gene: TRBV4-1
CDR3nt: TGCGCCAGCAGCCAAGGCCAAGGGGGGGGCTGGGGAAAACTGTTTTTT
CDR3aa: CASSQGQGGGWGKLFF

d_gene: TRBD2
abundance: -
j_gene: TRBJ2-1
v_gene: TRBV19
CDR3nt: TGTGCCAGTAGCGAGCGAGCGGGAGGGCGAATCAATGAGCAGTTCTTC
CDR3aa: CASSERAGGRINEQFF